Below are 32 T cell receptor beta chains sequenced from a single sample in a study of T cells in narcolepsy. Produced via immunoSEQ multiplex PCR; TCRdb's table is partial and in-frame only. The repertoire holds about 40,000 clones, with around 88% as singletons. The sequenced sample was CD45RA- memory CD4+ T cells from PBMCs. All receptors come from a human donor with narcolepsy.

The chain combines TRBV30 with TRBJ1-5; D unclear. This CDR3 has 14 amino acids. Germline V gene lookup returns CDR1 GTSNPN and CDR2 SVGIG (reference sequence). Trimming removed 0 bases from V and 8 bases from J, with 14 bases in between. The chain's CDR3 is CAWSVVGRSEPQHF. The CDR3 DNA sequence: TGTGCCTGGAGTGTGGTAGGGAGGTCAGAGCCCCAGCATTTT.

DNA for the CDR3: TGTGCCAGTAGTATGGAGATCCAAGTTTACAATGAGCAGTTCTTC. Its protein product is CASSMEIQVYNEQFF. This chain links TRBV19 with TRBJ2-1; no definite D call. The germline V gene encodes CDR1 LNHDA and CDR2 SQIVND (reference sequence). CDR3 size: 15 residues. V gave up 3 bases and J gave up 4 bases, with 13 bases separating them.

This clone was detected a few times. The chain employs TRBV2 and TRBJ1-2; possible D gene TRBD1, 5 bases. Trimming stripped 3 bases from V and 0 bases from J, with 14 bases between. This CDR3 is built from 16 residues. Germline-derived CDR1 and CDR2 are SNHLY and FYNNEI. CDR3 loop: CASSDKSTGSNYGYTF. As DNA, the CDR3 is TGTGCCAGCAGTGATAAAAGTACAGGCTCTAACTATGGCTACACCTTC.

The chain has TRBV7-2 and TRBJ1-1, with D possibly matching TRBD1 (5 bases). This CDR3 contains 15 residues. In germline, CDR1 is SGHTA, CDR2 FQGNSA. With 4 bases removed from V and 1 base from J, the gap between germline ends came to 13 bases. The CDR3 nucleotides are TGTGCCAGCAGCTCGGACAACACTCCGAACACTGAAGCTTTCTTT. Translating gives CASSSDNTPNTEAFF.

This clone was seen only once. V gene TRBV6-6 combines with J gene TRBJ2-1; 10 bases are a match to TRBD2. The CDR3 consists of 15 residues. Per germline, CDR1 MNHNY and CDR2 SVGAGI (reference sequence). With V trimmed by 6 bases and J by 7 bases, 9 bases remained unmatched. The CDR3 sequence is CASSGSGGAYNEQFF. The CDR3 bases are TGTGCCAGCAGCGGGAGCGGGGGGGCTTATAATGAGCAGTTCTTC.

This chain joins TRBV13 and TRBJ2-3; 13 bases map to TRBD2. V dropped 5 bases and J dropped 8; count of bases not matched to a gene: 7. This CDR3 spans 15 amino acids. CDR1 and CDR2 (germline): PRHDT, FYEKMQ (reference sequence). The CDR3 DNA follows: TGTGCCAGCAGCCCACGGACTAGCGGGGGCGGTACGCAGTATTTT. This codes for CASSPRTSGGGTQYF.

The chain carries TRBV19 and TRBJ2-1, with 8 bases that match TRBD2. CDR3 length: 16 amino acids. CDR1 is LNHDA and CDR2 is SQIVND in the germline V gene (reference sequence). V dropped 3 bases and J dropped 6; count of bases not matched to a gene: 10. CDR3 sequence: CASSILGRAQGNEQFF. The CDR3 region has the DNA TGTGCCAGTAGTATCCTCGGGAGGGCCCAGGGCAATGAGCAGTTCTTC.

This chain uses TRBV27 with TRBJ2-7; 7 nucleotides match TRBD1. The CDR3 length is 15 residues. Trimming took 6 bases from V and 4 from J; bases not matched to a gene: 12. CDR1 and CDR2 from the germline V gene are MNHEY and SMNVEV (reference sequence). CDR3 sequence: CASRGDRGGSYEQYF. CDR3 DNA sequence: TGTGCCAGCAGAGGGGACAGAGGGGGCTCTTACGAGCAGTACTTC.

This sequence joins TRBV6-1 and TRBJ2-3; 9 positions agree with TRBD1. The CDR3 runs 14 residues. Trimming at V came to 5 bases and at J to 8 bases, leaving 8 bases not matched to a gene. From germline, CDR1 is MNHNS and CDR2 SASEGT. This chain's CDR3 is CASSSGTGLGTQYF. In nucleotides, the CDR3 is TGTGCCAGCAGTTCCGGGACAGGGTTAGGTACGCAGTATTTT.

V and J are TRBV19 and TRBJ1-3; D remains ambiguous. In germline, CDR1 is LNHDA, CDR2 SQIVND (reference sequence). V lost 6 bases to trimming and J lost 0 bases, with 3 bases between them. The CDR3 contains 12 residues. CDR3: CASRRSGNTIYF. CDR3 nucleotides: TGTGCCAGTAGACGCTCTGGAAACACCATATATTTT.

In its sample, this clone was seen once. The J gene is TRBJ2-7, the V gene TRBV18; D unclear. Trimming pared 2 bases from V and 3 bases from J, leaving 14 bases between. The CDR3 totals 15 residues. Germline-derived CDR1 and CDR2 are KGHSH and LQKENI. The CDR3 DNA reads TGTGCCAGCTCACCATATTCTGTCTCTAGCTACGAGCAGTACTTC. Translating it yields CASSPYSVSSYEQYF.

The J gene is TRBJ1-6, the V gene TRBV2; D is unresolved. Trimming removed 8 bases from V and 9 bases from J, with 14 bases in between. CDR3 length: 13 residues. Germline V CDR1 and CDR2: SNHLY, FYNNEI. Here the CDR3 reads CASLEAVGSPLHF. For the CDR3, the DNA is TGTGCCAGCCTTGAGGCAGTGGGTTCACCCCTCCACTTT.

V gene TRBV10-1 combines with J gene TRBJ2-7; no reliable D call. The CDR3 is 15 residues long. V lost 6 bases and J 6 bases, leaving 21 bases between the germline ends. Germline CDR1 WNHNN, CDR2 SYGVQD (reference sequence). The CDR3 DNA sequence: TGCGCCAGCAGCCCGGTGTCTGGCTCACACGGCGAGCAGTACTTC. It is translated as CASSPVSGSHGEQYF.

This clone was observed a handful of times. The chain combines TRBV4-1 with TRBJ2-7; TRBD2 matches at 16 bases. CDR3 length: 21 residues. Germline values: CDR1 MGHRA, CDR2 YSYEKL. The junction had 18 bases not matched to a gene; V was cut back by 4 bases and J by 3 bases. The CDR3, as DNA: TGCGCCAGCAGCCGCAGCAGGTCAGGGGGACTAGCGGGAGGGCCCGTCTACGAGCAGTACTTC. Translated: CASSRSRSGGLAGGPVYEQYF.

The CDR3, as DNA: TGTGCCAGCAGTGAAGGGACAGGGTGGGAAAAACTGTTTTTT. This translates into CASSEGTGWEKLFF. The V call is TRBV6-1, the J call TRBJ1-4, with 8 bases lining up with TRBD1. CDR1 and CDR2 from the germline V gene are MNHNS and SASEGT. The V segment lost 1 base and the J segment 8 bases; nucleotides outside the gene matches: 3. CDR3 length: 14 residues.

The rearrangement joins TRBV7-8 to TRBJ2-7, with 7 bases that match TRBD2. Unmatched junction bases numbered 13, after V lost 6 bases and J lost 8 bases. The CDR3 length is 14 residues. The germline CDR1 and CDR2 sequences are SGHVS and FQNEAQ. DNA for the CDR3: TGTGCCAGCAGAGGCGGGACTACGTTTTTCCAGCAGTACTTC. Translated: CASRGGTTFFQQYF. The full variable domain, its missing parts supplied by reference TRBV7-8 and TRBJ2-7, is GAGVSQSPRYKVAKRGQDVALRCDPISGHVSLFWYQQALGQGPEFLTYFQNEAQLDKSGLPSDRFFAERPEGSVSTLKIQRTQQEDSAVYLCASRGGTTFFQQYFGPGTRLTVT.

J is TRBJ2-7 and V is TRBV7-3; the match to TRBD1 covers 7 bases. V shed 5 bases, J shed 2 bases, and the junction held 9 bases outside the gene matches. CDR1 is SGHTA and CDR2 is FQGTGA in the germline V gene. This CDR3 contains 15 residues. The CDR3 nucleotides read TGTGCCAGCAGCGAACAACAGGGGACCCCCTACGAGCAGTACTTC. Translation gives CASSEQQGTPYEQYF.

The rearrangement uses TRBV25-1 and TRBJ2-4; possibly TRBD2 for D (7 bases). Per the germline V gene, CDR1 is MGHDK and CDR2 is SYGVNS. The CDR3 is 17 residues long. V was shortened by 4 bases and J by 1 base, with 17 bases between the two germline ends. CDR3 loop: CASSAGGAEMAKNIQYF. The CDR3 DNA sequence: TGTGCCAGCAGTGCGGGGGGCGCCGAAATGGCCAAAAACATTCAGTACTTC.

In its sample, this clone was seen once. V and J are TRBV7-9 and TRBJ1-3; TRBD1 might be the D (5 bases). The germline gives CDR1 SEHNR, CDR2 FQNEAQ (reference sequence). V lost 3 bases and J lost 0, with 9 bases in between. The CDR3 is made up of 15 amino acids. The CDR3 DNA is TGTGCCAGCAGCTTCACAGGTGACTCTGGAAACACCATATATTTT. It is translated as CASSFTGDSGNTIYF.

The chain recombines TRBV7-2 with TRBJ1-2; D is uncertain. This CDR3 has 13 amino acids. V gave up 4 bases and J gave up 1 base, with 7 bases separating them. From germline, CDR1 is SGHTA and CDR2 FQGNSA. The DNA of the CDR3 is TGTGCCAGCAGCTCCTACATTAACTATGGCTACACCTTC. Translated, it gives CASSSYINYGYTF.

This chain uses TRBV9 with TRBJ2-3; TRBD1 or TRBD2 may be the D gene (6 bases each). Germline V gene sequence: CDR1 SGDLS, CDR2 YYNGEE. The CDR3 extends over 16 amino acids. V gave up 0 bases and J gave up 4 bases, with 15 bases separating them. The CDR3 here is CASSVGRGPGADTQYF. CDR3 bases: TGTGCCAGCAGCGTAGGACGGGGGCCTGGGGCAGATACGCAGTATTTT.

The chain has TRBV15 and TRBJ1-5, with D possibly matching TRBD1 (5 bases). CDR1 is LNHNV, CDR2 YYDKDF, per germline (reference sequence). V lost 0 bases, J lost 8 bases, and 20 bases lay in between. The CDR3 sequence is 17 residues long. The CDR3 DNA is TGTGCCACCAGCAGAGATCTCGGCCAGGGCAAGGGAAAGCCCCAGCATTTT. The encoded protein is CATSRDLGQGKGKPQHF. The complete variable domain, with remaining parts taken from reference TRBV15 and TRBJ1-5, reads DAMVIQNPRYQVTQFGKPVTLSCSQTLNHNVMYWYQQKSSQAPKLLFHYYDKDFNNEADTPDNFQSRRPNTSFCFLDIRSPGLGDTAMYLCATSRDLGQGKGKPQHFGDGTRLSIL.

V usage is TRBV7-2 and J usage is TRBJ1-2; tentative D call: TRBD1 (5 bases). The CDR3 consists of 14 residues. Germline loops: CDR1 SGHTA, CDR2 FQGNSA. V was pared by 5 bases and J by 7 bases, with 17 bases between. The CDR3 loop reads CASSPSGGLRGYTF. In DNA form, the CDR3 reads TGTGCCAGCAGCCCATCGGGGGGGTTACGTGGCTACACCTTC.

Here the CDR3 DNA reads TGTGCCAGCAGTGGACAGGCCATCTACGAGCAGTACTTC. This gives the protein CASSGQAIYEQYF. The chain recombines TRBV25-1 with TRBJ2-7; TRBD1 is a possible D gene (6 bases). Trimming removed 4 bases at V and 3 bases at J, with 10 bases between. The CDR3 spans 13 residues. Germline values: CDR1 MGHDK, CDR2 SYGVNS.

In regard to this clone: At one end, the junction sequence differs from germline, possibly due to a read error. The genes are TRBV7-9 and TRBJ1-5, with TRBD1 matching 8 bases. This CDR3 region has 14 residues. The germline gives CDR1 SEHNR, CDR2 FQNEAQ (reference sequence). The CDR3 spells CASSSDRALQPRHF. CDR3 nucleotides: TGTGCCAGCAGCTCGGACAGGGCATTACAGCCCCGGCATTTT.

This chain connects TRBV7-9 to TRBJ1-2; TRBD1 aligns across 8 bases. The CDR3 is 14 residues long. With V trimmed by 4 bases and J by 5 bases, 6 bases remained unmatched. CDR1 SEHNR and CDR2 FQNEAQ come from the germline V gene (reference sequence). CDR3: CASSSGQGQYGYTF. DNA for the CDR3: TGTGCCAGCAGCTCCGGACAGGGACAATATGGCTACACCTTC.

This clone showed up just a few times. The sample carries other DNA sequences with the same CDR3. The V call is TRBV6-1, the J call TRBJ1-5, with D tentatively TRBD1 (5 bases). This CDR3 has 13 amino acids. V lost 4 bases, J lost 5 bases, and 9 bases lay in between. The germline V gene has CDR1 MNHNS and CDR2 SASEGT. CDR3 protein: CASSVGGDQPQHF. The CDR3 nucleotides read TGTGCCAGCAGTGTGGGAGGGGATCAGCCCCAGCATTTT.

The V gene is TRBV10-3, the J gene TRBJ2-5; tentatively, D is TRBD2 (6 bases). V shed 8 bases and J shed 2 bases, with 12 bases lying between them. This CDR3 has 13 amino acids. Germline V gives CDR1 ENHRY, CDR2 SYGVKD. The CDR3 spells CAIGGYGQETQYF. The CDR3 region has the DNA TGTGCCATCGGGGGGTATGGTCAAGAGACCCAGTACTTC.

The chain has TRBV10-3 and TRBJ1-6, with unresolved D. The germline CDR1 and CDR2 sequences are ENHRY and SYGVKD. The CDR3 spans 15 residues. V was clipped by 0 bases and J by 7 bases, with 10 bases between them. The CDR3 DNA is TGTGCCATCAGTGAGTCGCGGGCCCCAAATTCACCCCTCCACTTT. This sequence encodes CAISESRAPNSPLHF.

The chain links TRBV6-5 to TRBJ1-1; TRBD1 agrees at 11 bases. This CDR3 spans 14 amino acids. CDR1 is MNHEY and CDR2 is SVGAGI in the germline V gene. V shed 5 bases and J 6 bases; nucleotides not matched to a gene: 5. The DNA for the CDR3 is TGTGCCAGCAGTCGGGACAGGGGGAAGGCTGAAGCTTTCTTT. It translates to CASSRDRGKAEAFF.

This clone appeared a single time. The rearrangement joins TRBV11-1 to TRBJ1-5, with D uncertain. CDR3 length: 13 amino acids. CDR1 and CDR2 (germline): SGHAT, FQDESV (reference sequence). Between the trimmed V and J ends, which lost 0 bases and 5 bases, there was a span of 5 bases. CDR3 loop: CASSLAQYQPQHF. The CDR3 bases are TGTGCCAGCAGCTTAGCTCAGTATCAGCCCCAGCATTTT. The whole variable domain, remainder taken from reference TRBV11-1 and TRBJ1-5, is EAEVAQSPRYKITEKSQAVAFWCDPISGHATLYWYRQILGQGPELLVQFQDESVVDDSQLPKDRFSAERLKGVDSTLKIQPAELGDSAMYLCASSLAQYQPQHFGDGTRLSIL.

V gene TRBV18 combines with J gene TRBJ2-7, with no clear D. The CDR3 sequence is 13 residues long. V dropped 3 bases and J dropped 3 bases, with 9 bases sitting between them. Germline CDR1 KGHSH, CDR2 LQKENI. The CDR3 loop reads CASSPNKDYEQYF. The CDR3 DNA reads as TGTGCCAGCTCACCCAACAAGGACTACGAGCAGTACTTC.